This record looks at one T cell receptor beta chain sequence and its context. Its specificity is unknown. Patients had blood sampled at baseline and again on cycle 4 day 1 and cycle 7 day 1. Germline V CDR1 and CDR2: MGHDK, SYGVNS. The CDR3 sequence is 16 residues long. V was trimmed by 4 bases and J by 2 bases, leaving 16 bases between them. The data are from a study of OX40 agonist ivuxolimab in advanced cancers. In the study overall: Among those enrolled, mean age was approximately 62 years (range about 23 to 85) and 82.7% were male.

Sequenced by immunoSEQ multiplex PCR; TCRdb stores in-frame clones only, minus some. The sample holds about 60,000 clones; roughly 86% are singletons and the top ten take approximately 0.99%. Regarding the study as a whole: On average, CD8+ T cells had more expanded clones than CD4+.

Here the sequenced sample was CD4+ or CD8+ T cells sorted from blood, taken in a trial of the OX40 agonist ivuxolimab. The chain combines TRBV25-1 with TRBJ2-3, with D possibly being TRBD1 (6 bases). This clonotype was sampled from an adult with an advanced solid tumor such as melanoma, head and neck, liver or kidney cancer. As DNA, the CDR3 is TGTGCCAGCAGTGGTGACCGGACAGCCATCACAGATACGCAGTATTTT. This encodes CASSGDRTAITDTQYF.